This T cell receptor beta chain was sequenced in a study of blood T cells in healthy people across ages. Using a J-beta primer mix together with a sample-barcoded 5' primer, a second PCR was run for about 7 to 12 cycles. Using its own MiXCR run on the 5' RACE reads, TCRdb lists one record per CDR3 protein. Of about 780,000 distinct CDR3 sequences in the sample, around half are singletons; the top ten hold roughly 20%. Germline V gene sequence: CDR1 GTSNPN, CDR2 SVGIG (reference sequence). The J segment lost 6 bases and the V segment lost 1 base, leaving 12 bases of the junction unmatched. This CDR3 comprises 15 residues.

The sequenced material came from blood. The sequence was obtained from a man older than 75 in good health. J is TRBJ2-7 and V is TRBV30, with 7 bases matching TRBD2. Here the CDR3 reads CAWSDVAGAGSEQYF. The CDR3 region has the DNA TGTGCCTGGAGTGATGTTGCGGGAGCGGGCTCCGAGCAGTACTTC.